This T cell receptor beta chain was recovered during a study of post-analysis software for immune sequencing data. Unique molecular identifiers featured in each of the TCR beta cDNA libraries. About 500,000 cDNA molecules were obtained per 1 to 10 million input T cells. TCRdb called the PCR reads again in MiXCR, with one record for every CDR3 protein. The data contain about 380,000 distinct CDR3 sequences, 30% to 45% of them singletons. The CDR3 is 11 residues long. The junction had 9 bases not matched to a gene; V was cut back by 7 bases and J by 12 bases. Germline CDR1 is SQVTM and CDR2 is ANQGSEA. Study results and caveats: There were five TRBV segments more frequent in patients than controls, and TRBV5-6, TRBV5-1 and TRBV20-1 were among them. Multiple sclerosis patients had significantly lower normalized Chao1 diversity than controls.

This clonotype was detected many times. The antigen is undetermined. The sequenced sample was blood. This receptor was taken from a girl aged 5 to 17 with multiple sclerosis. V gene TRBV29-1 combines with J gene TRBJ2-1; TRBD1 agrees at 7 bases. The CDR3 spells CSGEQGMRQFF. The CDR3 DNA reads TGCAGCGGCGAACAGGGGATGAGGCAGTTCTTC.